A selection of T cell receptor beta chains follows, all from one sample in a study of shared clonotypes between healthy human individuals. Clones were read by immunoSEQ multiplex PCR, and TCRdb kept only the in-frame ones, dropping some. This repertoire shows hundreds of thousands of clones, about 96% found once; its top ten account for approximately 0.06%. The sequencing input was naive CD4+ T cells sorted from blood. These receptors all stem from a woman aged 25 to 39 in good health. Each CDR3 is given with its conserved first and last residue. D genes are given only for firm matches. Some rows mark clone size as missing; the rest say once, few, many or name a class of expanded clone.

v_gene	d_gene	j_gene	len	abundance	CDR3aa	CDR3nt
TRBV5-5	-	TRBJ2-2	14	-	CASSPLQFTGELFF	TGTGCCAGCAGCCCCCTCCAGTTCACCGGGGAGCTGTTTTTT
TRBV30	-	TRBJ2-5	13	-	CAWSAGMGETQYF	TGTGCCTGGAGTGCCGGGATGGGAGAGACCCAGTACTTC
TRBV7-2	-	TRBJ2-2	14	-	CASSLARSTGELFF	TGTGCCAGCAGCTTAGCCAGGAGCACCGGGGAGCTGTTTTTT
TRBV4-2	-	TRBJ1-5	17	-	CASSQDVAAHSNQPQHF	TGTGCCAGCAGCCAAGATGTTGCGGCCCATAGCAATCAGCCCCAGCATTTT
TRBV11-3	TRBD2	TRBJ2-1	17	-	CASSLPQGLAGGNEQFF	TGTGCCAGCAGCTTACCCCAGGGACTAGCGGGAGGGAATGAGCAGTTCTTC
TRBV6-6	-	TRBJ2-7	14	-	CASSQTGDTYEQYF	TGTGCCAGCAGTCAGACAGGTGATACCTACGAGCAGTACTTC
TRBV28	-	TRBJ2-7	13	-	CASRKGGSHEQYF	TGTGCCAGCAGAAAGGGGGGCTCCCACGAGCAGTACTTC
TRBV11-3	TRBD2	TRBJ2-3	17	once	CASSLAGTSGGTDTQYF	TGTGCCAGCAGCTTAGCCGGGACTAGCGGGGGCACAGATACGCAGTATTTT
TRBV5-1	-	TRBJ1-1	18	-	CASSLGQPRLIANTEAFF	TGCGCCAGCAGCTTGGGTCAGCCTCGTTTGATCGCCAACACTGAAGCTTTCTTT
TRBV5-1	-	TRBJ1-3	15	-	CASSDPRGSGNTIYF	TGCGCCAGCAGCGATCCGCGAGGCTCTGGAAACACCATATATTTT
TRBV15	-	TRBJ1-4	15	-	CATSRGGADNEKLFF	TGTGCCACCAGCAGAGGGGGGGCTGATAATGAAAAACTGTTTTTT
TRBV10-3	-	TRBJ2-1	14	-	CAISENLGYNEQFF	TGTGCCATCAGTGAGAATTTAGGCTACAATGAGCAGTTCTTC
TRBV11-2	-	TRBJ1-6	13	-	CASSFGGGSPLHF	TGTGCCAGCAGCTTTGGTGGTGGGTCACCCCTCCACTTT
TRBV5-8	TRBD1	TRBJ2-5	16	-	CASTPGQGWGQETQYF	TGTGCCAGCACCCCAGGACAGGGTTGGGGTCAAGAGACCCAGTACTTC
TRBV30	TRBD1	TRBJ1-4	16	-	CAWRIKAGQGIEKLFF	TGTGCCTGGAGGATTAAAGCGGGACAGGGGATAGAAAAACTGTTTTTT
TRBV7-9	TRBD2	TRBJ2-7	16	-	CASSLDLREVSYEQYF	TGTGCCAGCAGCTTAGATTTGCGGGAGGTATCCTACGAGCAGTACTTC
TRBV6-1	-	TRBJ2-4	15	-	CASSERQVAKNIQYF	TGTGCCAGCAGTGAAAGACAGGTAGCCAAAAACATTCAGTACTTC
TRBV29-1	-	TRBJ1-5	12	-	CSVGGSNQPQHF	TGCAGCGTTGGGGGTAGCAATCAGCCCCAGCATTTT
TRBV6-5	TRBD1	TRBJ2-1	16	-	CASSYSWDRAYNEQFF	TGTGCCAGCAGTTACTCGTGGGACAGGGCATACAATGAGCAGTTCTTC
TRBV7-9	-	TRBJ2-7	11	-	CASSSGLEQYF	TGTGCCAGCAGCTCCGGGCTCGAGCAGTACTTC
TRBV5-1	TRBD2	TRBJ2-7	16	-	CASSHYSGRRRDEQYF	TGCGCCAGCTCTCACTATAGCGGGAGGAGAAGGGACGAGCAGTACTTC
TRBV29-1	TRBD1	TRBJ2-7	11	-	CSVGQGLGQYF	TGCAGCGTTGGACAGGGGTTGGGGCAGTACTTC
TRBV7-9	-	TRBJ2-5	13	-	CASCRTAEETQYF	TGTGCCAGCTGCCGGACAGCCGAAGAGACCCAGTACTTC
TRBV10-3	-	TRBJ1-2	11	-	CAISEVDRYTF	TGTGCCATCAGTGAGGTGGACCGCTACACCTTC
TRBV18	-	TRBJ2-2	16	-	CASSQRTETNTGELFF	TGTGCCAGCTCACAACGGACGGAAACGAACACCGGGGAGCTGTTTTTT
TRBV11-3	TRBD2	TRBJ2-1	19	-	CASSYGTSGGPTAYNEQFF	TGTGCCAGCAGCTACGGGACTAGCGGGGGCCCTACAGCCTACAATGAGCAGTTCTTC
TRBV10-1	TRBD2	TRBJ2-7	15	-	CASGGLAGGSYEQYF	TGCGCCAGCGGCGGACTAGCGGGAGGATCCTACGAGCAGTACTTC
TRBV28	-	TRBJ2-7	12	-	CASSPPGGEQYF	TGTGCCAGCAGTCCCCCAGGAGGCGAGCAGTACTTC
TRBV7-2	-	TRBJ2-2	14	-	CASSFSLRGGELFF	TGTGCCAGCAGCTTTTCTCTGCGAGGTGGGGAGCTGTTTTTT
TRBV10-1	-	TRBJ2-1	13	-	CASSGSPYNEQFF	TGCGCCAGCAGTGGGAGCCCTTACAATGAGCAGTTCTTC
TRBV30	-	TRBJ1-2	12	few	CAWAPQNYGYTF	TGTGCCTGGGCCCCCCAGAACTATGGCTACACCTTC
TRBV5-1	TRBD2	TRBJ2-5	16	-	CASSLVGAGVRETQYF	TGCGCCAGCAGCTTGGTGGGAGCGGGAGTCAGGGAGACCCAGTACTTC
TRBV25-1	TRBD2	TRBJ2-2	17	once	CASRRGTSGRMTGELFF	TGTGCCAGCAGGAGGGGGACTAGCGGGAGAATGACCGGGGAGCTGTTTTTT
TRBV6-6	-	TRBJ2-7	15	-	CASSSRGGSSYEQYF	TGTGCCAGCAGTTCCCGTGGGGGGAGCTCCTACGAGCAGTACTTC
TRBV21-1	-	TRBJ1-3	11	-	CASTCWNTIYF	TGTGCCAGCACCTGCTGGAACACCATATATTTT
TRBV27	-	TRBJ1-1	13	once	CASRPTRNTEAFF	TGTGCCAGCAGGCCAACCAGGAACACTGAAGCTTTCTTT
TRBV4-1	-	TRBJ2-5	13	-	CASSQGQLETQYF	TGCGCCAGCAGCCAAGGTCAGTTAGAGACCCAGTACTTC
TRBV18	TRBD2	TRBJ2-4	17	-	CASSPSSGSSAKNIQYF	TGTGCCAGCTCACCGAGTAGCGGGAGTTCGGCCAAAAACATTCAGTACTTC
TRBV6-5	TRBD1	TRBJ1-1	13	-	CATKGAWITEAFF	TGTGCCACAAAGGGGGCCTGGATCACTGAAGCTTTCTTT
TRBV19	TRBD1	TRBJ2-7	16	-	CASSRATGAKTYEQYF	TGTGCCAGTAGTAGGGCTACAGGGGCCAAAACTTACGAGCAGTACTTC
TRBV5-4	-	TRBJ2-5	18	-	CASSFRPVGADPRETQYF	TGTGCCAGCAGCTTCCGCCCGGTAGGGGCGGACCCAAGAGAGACCCAGTACTTC
TRBV7-6	-	TRBJ2-7	16	-	CASSPRGGTGFYEQYF	TGTGCCAGCAGCCCGCGTGGGGGTACCGGATTCTACGAGCAGTACTTC
TRBV18	TRBD1	TRBJ1-2	15	-	CASSPPIGTGHGYTF	TGTGCCAGCTCACCACCTATCGGGACAGGGCATGGCTACACCTTC
TRBV7-3	-	TRBJ2-6	18	-	CASSFGYYPQSRANVLTF	TGTGCCAGCAGCTTTGGTTATTACCCACAAAGTCGGGCCAACGTCCTGACTTTC
TRBV5-1	-	TRBJ2-7	13	-	CASSLDRDGEQYF	TGCGCCAGCAGCTTGGACAGGGATGGCGAGCAGTACTTC
TRBV9	-	TRBJ1-1	12	-	CASSGGNTEAFF	TGTGCCAGCAGCGGGGGAAACACTGAAGCTTTCTTT
TRBV29-1	-	TRBJ2-5	12	-	CSAPGARETQYF	TGCAGCGCTCCGGGGGCGAGGGAGACCCAGTACTTC
TRBV5-1	-	TRBJ1-1	16	-	CASSLEVGQVNTEAFF	TGCGCCAGCAGCTTGGAAGTAGGACAAGTGAACACTGAAGCTTTCTTT
TRBV29-1	-	TRBJ2-2	13	-	CSVDVSNIGELFF	TGCAGCGTTGATGTCAGCAACATCGGGGAGCTGTTTTTT
TRBV5-1	TRBD2	TRBJ2-3	15	-	CASSLVAGAIDTQYF	TGCGCCAGCAGCTTGGTGGCGGGAGCTATAGATACGCAGTATTTT
TRBV5-4	TRBD2	TRBJ2-1	19	-	CASSLGNPGLAGGRNEQFF	TGTGCCAGCAGCTTGGGAAATCCGGGACTAGCGGGAGGTCGAAATGAGCAGTTCTTC
TRBV6-1	-	TRBJ2-2	14	-	CASSEVWSAGELFF	TGTGCCAGCAGTGAAGTGTGGTCCGCCGGGGAGCTGTTTTTT